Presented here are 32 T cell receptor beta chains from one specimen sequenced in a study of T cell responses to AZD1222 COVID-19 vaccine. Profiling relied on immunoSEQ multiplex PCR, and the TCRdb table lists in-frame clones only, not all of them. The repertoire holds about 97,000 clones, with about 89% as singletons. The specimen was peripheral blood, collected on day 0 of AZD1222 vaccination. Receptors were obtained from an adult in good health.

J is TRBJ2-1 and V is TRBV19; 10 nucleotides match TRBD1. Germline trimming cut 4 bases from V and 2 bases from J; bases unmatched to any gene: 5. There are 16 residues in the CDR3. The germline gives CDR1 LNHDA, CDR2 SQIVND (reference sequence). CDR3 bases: TGTGCCAGTAGTAGCGGGGACAGGGGCCCCTACAATGAGCAGTTCTTC. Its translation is CASSSGDRGPYNEQFF.

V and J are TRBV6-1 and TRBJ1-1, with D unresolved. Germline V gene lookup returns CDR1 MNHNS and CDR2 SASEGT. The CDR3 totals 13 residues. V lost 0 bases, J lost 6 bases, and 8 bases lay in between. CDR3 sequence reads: CASSEASGAEAFF. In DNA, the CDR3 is TGTGCCAGCAGTGAAGCGTCTGGGGCTGAAGCTTTCTTT.

CDR3 bases: TGTGCCAGCAGCCAAGATAGCGCAGGGGGCCAGCCCCAGCATTTT. Translating gives CASSQDSAGGQPQHF. The chain links TRBV3-1 (or the pseudogene TRBV3-2) to TRBJ1-5, with 8 bases lining up with TRBD1. The CDR3 loop spans 15 amino acids. J gave up 7 bases and V 0 bases, and 5 bases lay outside the gene matches. CDR1 is LGHDT and CDR2 is YNNKEL in the germline V gene (reference sequence).

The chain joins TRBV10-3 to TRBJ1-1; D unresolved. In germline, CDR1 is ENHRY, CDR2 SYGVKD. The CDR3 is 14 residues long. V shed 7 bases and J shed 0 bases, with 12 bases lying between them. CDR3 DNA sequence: TGTGCCATCAAGCTGGGCGGGATGAACACTGAAGCTTTCTTT. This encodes CAIKLGGMNTEAFF.

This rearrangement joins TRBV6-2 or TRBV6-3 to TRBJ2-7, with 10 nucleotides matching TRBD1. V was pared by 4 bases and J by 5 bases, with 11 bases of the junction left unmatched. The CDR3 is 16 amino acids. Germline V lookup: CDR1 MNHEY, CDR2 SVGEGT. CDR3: CASSSLGTGEVHEQYF. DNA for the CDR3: TGTGCCAGCAGTTCTCTCGGGACAGGGGAGGTCCACGAGCAGTACTTC.

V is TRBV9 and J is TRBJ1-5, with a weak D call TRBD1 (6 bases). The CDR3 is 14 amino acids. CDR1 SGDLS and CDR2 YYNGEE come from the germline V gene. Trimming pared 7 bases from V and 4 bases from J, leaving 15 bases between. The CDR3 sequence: CASGGAVRNQPQHF. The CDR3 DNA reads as TGTGCCAGCGGGGGGGCAGTGAGGAATCAGCCCCAGCATTTT. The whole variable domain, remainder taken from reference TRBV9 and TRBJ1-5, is DSGVTQTPKHLITATGQRVTLRCSPRSGDLSVYWYQQSLDQGLQFLIQYYNGEERAKGNILERFSAQQFPDLHSELNLSSLELGDSALYFCASGGAVRNQPQHFGDGTRLSIL.

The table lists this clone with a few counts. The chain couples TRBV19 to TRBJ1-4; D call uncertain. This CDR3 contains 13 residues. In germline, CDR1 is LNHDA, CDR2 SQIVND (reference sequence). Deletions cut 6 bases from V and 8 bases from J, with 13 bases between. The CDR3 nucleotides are TGTGCCAGTAGGCGCGGGTACGGGGAAAAACTGTTTTTT. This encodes CASRRGYGEKLFF.

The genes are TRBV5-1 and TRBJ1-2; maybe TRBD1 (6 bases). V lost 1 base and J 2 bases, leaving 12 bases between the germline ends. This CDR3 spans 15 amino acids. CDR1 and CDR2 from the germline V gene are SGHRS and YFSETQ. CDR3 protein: CASSLRTDLNYGYTF. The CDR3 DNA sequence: TGCGCCAGCAGCTTGCGGACAGACTTAAACTATGGCTACACCTTC.

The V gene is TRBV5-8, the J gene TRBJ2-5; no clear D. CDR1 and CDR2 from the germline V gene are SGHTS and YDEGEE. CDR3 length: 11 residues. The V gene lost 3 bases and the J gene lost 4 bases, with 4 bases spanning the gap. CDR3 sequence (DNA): TGTGCCAGCAGCTCACTAGAGACCCAGTACTTC. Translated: CASSSLETQYF.

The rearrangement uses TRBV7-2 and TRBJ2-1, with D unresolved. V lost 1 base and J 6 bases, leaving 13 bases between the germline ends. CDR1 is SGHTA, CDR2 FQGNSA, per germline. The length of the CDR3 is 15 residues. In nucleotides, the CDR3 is TGTGCCAGCAGCTTAGAAGTGGGCTATAGCAATGAGCAGTTCTTC. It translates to CASSLEVGYSNEQFF.

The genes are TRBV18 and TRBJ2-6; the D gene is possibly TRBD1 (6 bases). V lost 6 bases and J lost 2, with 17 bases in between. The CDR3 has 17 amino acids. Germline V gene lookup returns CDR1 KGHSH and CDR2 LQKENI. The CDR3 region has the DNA TGTGCCAGCTCTCAGCAAACAGGGAGAGCTGGGGCCAACGTCCTGACTTTC. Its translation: CASSQQTGRAGANVLTF.

CDR3 in amino acids: CASTENTIYF. The CDR3, as DNA: TGTGCCAGCACCGAAAACACCATATATTTT. The chain joins TRBV12-3 or TRBV12-4 to TRBJ1-3; D remains unclear. This CDR3 is built from 10 residues. Deletions cut 7 bases from V and 6 bases from J, with 4 bases between.

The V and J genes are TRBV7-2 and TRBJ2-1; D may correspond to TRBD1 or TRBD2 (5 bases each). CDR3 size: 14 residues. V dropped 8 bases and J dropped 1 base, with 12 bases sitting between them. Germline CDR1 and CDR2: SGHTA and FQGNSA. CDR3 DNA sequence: TGTGCCAGCGAGGGGAAGTCGTCCTACAATGAGCAGTTCTTC. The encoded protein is CASEGKSSYNEQFF. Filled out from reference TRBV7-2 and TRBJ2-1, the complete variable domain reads GAGVSQSPSNKVTEKGKDVELRCDPISGHTALYWYRQSLGQGLEFLIYFQGNSAPDKSGLPSDRFSAERTGGSVSTLTIQRTQQEDSAVYLCASEGKSSYNEQFFGPGTRLTVL.

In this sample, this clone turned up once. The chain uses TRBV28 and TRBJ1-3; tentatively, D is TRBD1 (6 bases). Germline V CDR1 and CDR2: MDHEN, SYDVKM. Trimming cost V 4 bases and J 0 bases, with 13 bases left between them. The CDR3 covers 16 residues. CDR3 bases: TGTGCCAGCAGTTCGTTACAGGGCCGCTCTGGAAACACCATATATTTT. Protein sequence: CASSSLQGRSGNTIYF.

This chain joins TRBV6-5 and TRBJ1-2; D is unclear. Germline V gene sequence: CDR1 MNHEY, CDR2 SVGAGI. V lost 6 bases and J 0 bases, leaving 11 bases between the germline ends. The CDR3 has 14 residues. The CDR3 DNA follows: TGTGCCAGCAGCCGGACGGCCTCTAACTATGGCTACACCTTC. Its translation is CASSRTASNYGYTF.

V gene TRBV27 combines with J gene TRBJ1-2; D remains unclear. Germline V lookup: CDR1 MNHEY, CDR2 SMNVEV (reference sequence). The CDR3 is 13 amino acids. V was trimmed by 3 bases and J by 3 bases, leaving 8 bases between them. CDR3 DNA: TGTGCCAGCAGTTTGGGGTACTACTATGGCTACACCTTC. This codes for CASSLGYYYGYTF.

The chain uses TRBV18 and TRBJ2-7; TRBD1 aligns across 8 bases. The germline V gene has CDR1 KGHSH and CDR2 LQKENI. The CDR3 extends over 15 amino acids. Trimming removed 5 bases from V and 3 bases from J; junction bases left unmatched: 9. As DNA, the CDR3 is TGTGCCAGCTCATCCTTGGACAGGGATCACTACGAGCAGTACTTC. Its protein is CASSSLDRDHYEQYF.

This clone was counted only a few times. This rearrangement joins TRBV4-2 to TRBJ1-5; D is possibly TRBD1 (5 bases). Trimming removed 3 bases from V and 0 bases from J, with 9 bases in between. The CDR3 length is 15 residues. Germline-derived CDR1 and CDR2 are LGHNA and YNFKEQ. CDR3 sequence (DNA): TGTGCCAGCAGCCAGTCGACAGTTAGCAATCAGCCCCAGCATTTT. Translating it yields CASSQSTVSNQPQHF.

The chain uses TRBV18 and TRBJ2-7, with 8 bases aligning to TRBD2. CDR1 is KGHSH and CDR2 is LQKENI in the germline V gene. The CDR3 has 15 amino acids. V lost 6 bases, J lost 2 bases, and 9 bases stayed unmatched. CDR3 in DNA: TGTGCCAGCTCGCCGCCGGGAGGGGCACCCTACGAGCAGTACTTC. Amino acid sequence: CASSPPGGAPYEQYF.

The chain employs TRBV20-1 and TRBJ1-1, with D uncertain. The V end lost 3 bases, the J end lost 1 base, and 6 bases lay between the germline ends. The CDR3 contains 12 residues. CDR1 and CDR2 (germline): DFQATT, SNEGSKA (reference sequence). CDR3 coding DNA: TGCAGTGCTAGTTCCGCGAACACTGAAGCTTTCTTT. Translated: CSASSANTEAFF.

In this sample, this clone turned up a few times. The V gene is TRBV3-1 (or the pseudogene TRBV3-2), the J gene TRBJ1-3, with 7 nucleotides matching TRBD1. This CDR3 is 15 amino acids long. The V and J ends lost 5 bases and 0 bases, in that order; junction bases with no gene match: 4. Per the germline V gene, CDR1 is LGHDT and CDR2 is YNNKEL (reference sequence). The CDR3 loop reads CASSGRDSSGNTIYF. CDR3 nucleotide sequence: TGTGCCAGCAGCGGGAGGGACAGCTCTGGAAACACCATATATTTT.

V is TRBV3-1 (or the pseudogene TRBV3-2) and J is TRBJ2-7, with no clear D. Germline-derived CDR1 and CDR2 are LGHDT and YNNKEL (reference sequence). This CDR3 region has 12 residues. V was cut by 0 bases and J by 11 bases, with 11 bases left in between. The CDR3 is CASSQDRSVKYF. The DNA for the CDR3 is TGTGCCAGCAGCCAAGACAGATCGGTGAAGTACTTC.

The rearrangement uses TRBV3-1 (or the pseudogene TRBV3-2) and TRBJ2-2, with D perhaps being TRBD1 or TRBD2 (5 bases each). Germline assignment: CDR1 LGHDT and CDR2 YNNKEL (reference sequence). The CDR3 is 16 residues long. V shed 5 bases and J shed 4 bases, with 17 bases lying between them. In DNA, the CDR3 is TGTGCCAGCAGCGAGGGACGGCCGATTACCACCGGGGAGCTGTTTTTT. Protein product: CASSEGRPITTGELFF.

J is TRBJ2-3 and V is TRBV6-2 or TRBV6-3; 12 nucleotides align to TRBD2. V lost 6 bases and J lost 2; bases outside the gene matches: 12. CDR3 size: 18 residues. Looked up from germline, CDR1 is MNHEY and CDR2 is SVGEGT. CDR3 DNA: TGTGCCAGCAGCCGACTAGCGGGAGCAGTGGGAGCCACAGATACGCAGTATTTT. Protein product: CASSRLAGAVGATDTQYF.

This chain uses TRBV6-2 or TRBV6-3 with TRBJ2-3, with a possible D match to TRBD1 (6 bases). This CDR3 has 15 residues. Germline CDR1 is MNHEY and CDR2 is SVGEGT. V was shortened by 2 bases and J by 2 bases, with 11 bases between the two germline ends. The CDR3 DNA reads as TGTGCCAGCAGTTACGGGACATTGTCCACAGATACGCAGTATTTT. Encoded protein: CASSYGTLSTDTQYF.

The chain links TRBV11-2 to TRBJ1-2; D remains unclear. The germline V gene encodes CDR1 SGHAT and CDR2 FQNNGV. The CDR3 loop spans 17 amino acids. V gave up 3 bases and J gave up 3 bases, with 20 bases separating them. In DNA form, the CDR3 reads TGTGCCAGCAGCTTCGGTTGGCAGCACTTCAGACACTATGGCTACACCTTC. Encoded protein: CASSFGWQHFRHYGYTF.

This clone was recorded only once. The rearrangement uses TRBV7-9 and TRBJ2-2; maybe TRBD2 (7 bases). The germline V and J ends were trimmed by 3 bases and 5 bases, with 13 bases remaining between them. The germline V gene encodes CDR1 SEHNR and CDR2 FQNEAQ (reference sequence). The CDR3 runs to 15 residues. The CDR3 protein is CASSLTRGGTGELFF. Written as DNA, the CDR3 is TGTGCCAGCAGCTTGACCAGGGGAGGGACCGGGGAGCTGTTTTTT.

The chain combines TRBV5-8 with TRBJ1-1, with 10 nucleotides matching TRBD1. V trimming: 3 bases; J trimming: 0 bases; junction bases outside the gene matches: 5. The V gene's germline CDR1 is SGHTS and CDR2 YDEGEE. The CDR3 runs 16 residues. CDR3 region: CASSSGTGVMNTEAFF. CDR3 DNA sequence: TGTGCCAGCAGCTCCGGGACAGGGGTAATGAACACTGAAGCTTTCTTT.

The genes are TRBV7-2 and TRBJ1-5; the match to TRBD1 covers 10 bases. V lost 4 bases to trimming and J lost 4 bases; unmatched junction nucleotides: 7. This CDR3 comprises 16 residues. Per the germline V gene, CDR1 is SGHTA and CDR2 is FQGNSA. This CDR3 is CASSSWDRGGNQPQHF. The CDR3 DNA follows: TGTGCCAGCAGCTCGTGGGACAGGGGAGGGAATCAGCCCCAGCATTTT.

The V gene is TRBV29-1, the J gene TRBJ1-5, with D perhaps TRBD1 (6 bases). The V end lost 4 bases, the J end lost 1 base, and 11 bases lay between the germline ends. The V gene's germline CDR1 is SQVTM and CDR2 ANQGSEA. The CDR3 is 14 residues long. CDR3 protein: CSVAPRGSNQPQHF. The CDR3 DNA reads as TGCAGCGTTGCCCCCAGGGGAAGCAATCAGCCCCAGCATTTT. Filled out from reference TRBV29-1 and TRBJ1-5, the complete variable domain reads SAVISQKPSRDICQRGTSLTIQCQVDSQVTMMFWYRQQPGQSLTLIATANQGSEATYESGFVIDKFPISRPNLTFSTLTVSNMSPEDSSIYLCSVAPRGSNQPQHFGDGTRLSIL.

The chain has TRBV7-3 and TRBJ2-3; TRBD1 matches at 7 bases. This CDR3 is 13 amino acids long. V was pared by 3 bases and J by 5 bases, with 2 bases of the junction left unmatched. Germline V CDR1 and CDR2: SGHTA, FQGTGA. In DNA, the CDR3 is TGTGCCAGCAGCTTTGCAGGGGGAGATACGCAGTATTTT. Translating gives CASSFAGGDTQYF.

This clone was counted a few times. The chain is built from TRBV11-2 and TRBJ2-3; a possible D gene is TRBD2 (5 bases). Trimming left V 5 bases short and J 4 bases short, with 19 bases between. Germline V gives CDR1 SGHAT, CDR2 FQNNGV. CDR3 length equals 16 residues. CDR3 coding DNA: TGTGCCAGCAGCCCAAGGCGGTCGGGATTCCCAGATACGCAGTATTTT. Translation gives CASSPRRSGFPDTQYF.